The rows below give T cell receptor beta chains drawn from one sample of a study of T cell responses to AZD1222 COVID-19 vaccine. Using immunoSEQ multiplex PCR, the repertoire was profiled, and TCRdb retains in-frame clones only, with some absent. The sample includes tens of thousands of clones, roughly 80% of them seen just once. The sample here was peripheral blood, taken 28 days after the second AZD1222 dose. The receptors were sampled from an adult who received the AZD1222 COVID-19 vaccine. Each CDR3 is given with its conserved first and last residue. Fields, in order: CDR3 protein, clone size, V gene. Where a row states a size, it is once, few, many or the class of an expanded clone; other rows omit it.

cdr3_aa: CASSYSVQSVSPLHF; clone_size: NA; v_call: TRBV6-5
cdr3_aa: CASSESGIQVTTDTQYF; clone_size: NA; v_call: TRBV9
cdr3_aa: CASSQDFGGTGANVLTF; clone_size: NA; v_call: TRBV3-1/TRBV3-2
cdr3_aa: CASSARTASSYEQYF; clone_size: NA; v_call: TRBV25-1
cdr3_aa: CASSLAPGQGYGYTF; clone_size: NA; v_call: TRBV7-2
cdr3_aa: CASSRDRGGIANYGYTF; clone_size: once; v_call: TRBV28
cdr3_aa: CATLTARYTF; clone_size: NA; v_call: TRBV19
cdr3_aa: CASSLSGLAAETQYF; clone_size: once; v_call: TRBV11-3
cdr3_aa: CASSQESGGVDEQFF; clone_size: NA; v_call: TRBV3-1/TRBV3-2
cdr3_aa: CASSERASGGSSSTYEQYF; clone_size: NA; v_call: TRBV6-1
cdr3_aa: CASSQDFSDLTDTQYF; clone_size: NA; v_call: TRBV4-2
cdr3_aa: CASSPDPWTQYF; clone_size: NA; v_call: TRBV11-1
cdr3_aa: CASRLPRTGLQETQYF; clone_size: NA; v_call: TRBV12-2
cdr3_aa: CASSTHSGNTIYF; clone_size: NA; v_call: TRBV28
cdr3_aa: CASRPTSGGAGGEFF; clone_size: NA; v_call: TRBV19
cdr3_aa: CASSGTGGSYEQYF; clone_size: NA; v_call: TRBV6-4
cdr3_aa: CASGLSTQGHETQYF; clone_size: NA; v_call: TRBV12-5
cdr3_aa: CASSLEGTEQYF; clone_size: NA; v_call: TRBV12-3/TRBV12-4
cdr3_aa: CASSLVGMGSYNEQFF; clone_size: NA; v_call: TRBV11-3
cdr3_aa: CATSRGGPENEKLFF; clone_size: NA; v_call: TRBV15
cdr3_aa: CASSPHDRGQRQYF; clone_size: NA; v_call: TRBV28
cdr3_aa: CASSKGGFRGNTEAFF; clone_size: NA; v_call: TRBV19
cdr3_aa: CASSLVSQAGELFF; clone_size: few; v_call: TRBV5-4
cdr3_aa: CATSDNGQGWNEQFF; clone_size: NA; v_call: TRBV24-1
cdr3_aa: CASSFTDSPNSPLHF; clone_size: NA; v_call: TRBV7-9
cdr3_aa: CASSIAGGATDTQYF; clone_size: NA; v_call: TRBV13
cdr3_aa: CASSYPGDFYHYEQYF; clone_size: NA; v_call: TRBV5-6
cdr3_aa: CASSGPTDTQYF; clone_size: NA; v_call: TRBV2
cdr3_aa: CAWTHGTNPGNTIYF; clone_size: NA; v_call: TRBV30
cdr3_aa: CASSLAHVNYGYTF; clone_size: NA; v_call: TRBV6-5
cdr3_aa: CASSLSSGTFNEQFF; clone_size: NA; v_call: TRBV11-3
cdr3_aa: CASSAGAHNYGYTF; clone_size: NA; v_call: TRBV7-2
cdr3_aa: CASSKTEATNEKLFF; clone_size: NA; v_call: TRBV7-7
cdr3_aa: CASSLRLGDSPLHF; clone_size: NA; v_call: TRBV3-1/TRBV3-2
cdr3_aa: CASSHSENQPQHF; clone_size: NA; v_call: TRBV3-1/TRBV3-2
cdr3_aa: CASSFTGRYGYTF; clone_size: NA; v_call: TRBV7-9
cdr3_aa: CASSLAGTGLTYNSPLHF; clone_size: NA; v_call: TRBV5-1
cdr3_aa: CASSLAGRALGNTIYF; clone_size: NA; v_call: TRBV5-5
cdr3_aa: CASSEARSGNTIYF; clone_size: NA; v_call: TRBV2
cdr3_aa: CASSEYVGQTDGYTF; clone_size: NA; v_call: TRBV6-1
cdr3_aa: CASSGRTGWNTEAFF; clone_size: NA; v_call: TRBV25-1
cdr3_aa: CASVQGSTDTQYF; clone_size: few; v_call: TRBV2
cdr3_aa: CSASLPGRITEAFF; clone_size: few; v_call: TRBV20-1
cdr3_aa: CASGTGGSTEAFF; clone_size: NA; v_call: TRBV6-5
cdr3_aa: CASSLRDETEQYF; clone_size: NA; v_call: TRBV7-9
cdr3_aa: CASSLDQEASPLHF; clone_size: once; v_call: TRBV5-1
cdr3_aa: CASSLDGGAPGTEAFF; clone_size: NA; v_call: TRBV5-1
cdr3_aa: CATKGYRGGPQEQFF; clone_size: once; v_call: TRBV24-1
cdr3_aa: CASSDDSQYQETQYF; clone_size: few; v_call: TRBV25-1
cdr3_aa: CASSQVATTDTQYF; clone_size: NA; v_call: TRBV4-2
cdr3_aa: CASSYRTGGRDEQFF; clone_size: NA; v_call: TRBV6-2/TRBV6-3
cdr3_aa: CASRSGQTYEQYF; clone_size: NA; v_call: TRBV28
cdr3_aa: CASSFSGANVLTF; clone_size: few; v_call: TRBV7-3
cdr3_aa: CASSVTGELFF; clone_size: NA; v_call: TRBV9
cdr3_aa: CSVEDKDRVSYTF; clone_size: few; v_call: TRBV29-1
cdr3_aa: CASSPAGSRGYTF; clone_size: NA; v_call: TRBV2
cdr3_aa: CASSFPTGGRAGELFF; clone_size: once; v_call: TRBV7-9